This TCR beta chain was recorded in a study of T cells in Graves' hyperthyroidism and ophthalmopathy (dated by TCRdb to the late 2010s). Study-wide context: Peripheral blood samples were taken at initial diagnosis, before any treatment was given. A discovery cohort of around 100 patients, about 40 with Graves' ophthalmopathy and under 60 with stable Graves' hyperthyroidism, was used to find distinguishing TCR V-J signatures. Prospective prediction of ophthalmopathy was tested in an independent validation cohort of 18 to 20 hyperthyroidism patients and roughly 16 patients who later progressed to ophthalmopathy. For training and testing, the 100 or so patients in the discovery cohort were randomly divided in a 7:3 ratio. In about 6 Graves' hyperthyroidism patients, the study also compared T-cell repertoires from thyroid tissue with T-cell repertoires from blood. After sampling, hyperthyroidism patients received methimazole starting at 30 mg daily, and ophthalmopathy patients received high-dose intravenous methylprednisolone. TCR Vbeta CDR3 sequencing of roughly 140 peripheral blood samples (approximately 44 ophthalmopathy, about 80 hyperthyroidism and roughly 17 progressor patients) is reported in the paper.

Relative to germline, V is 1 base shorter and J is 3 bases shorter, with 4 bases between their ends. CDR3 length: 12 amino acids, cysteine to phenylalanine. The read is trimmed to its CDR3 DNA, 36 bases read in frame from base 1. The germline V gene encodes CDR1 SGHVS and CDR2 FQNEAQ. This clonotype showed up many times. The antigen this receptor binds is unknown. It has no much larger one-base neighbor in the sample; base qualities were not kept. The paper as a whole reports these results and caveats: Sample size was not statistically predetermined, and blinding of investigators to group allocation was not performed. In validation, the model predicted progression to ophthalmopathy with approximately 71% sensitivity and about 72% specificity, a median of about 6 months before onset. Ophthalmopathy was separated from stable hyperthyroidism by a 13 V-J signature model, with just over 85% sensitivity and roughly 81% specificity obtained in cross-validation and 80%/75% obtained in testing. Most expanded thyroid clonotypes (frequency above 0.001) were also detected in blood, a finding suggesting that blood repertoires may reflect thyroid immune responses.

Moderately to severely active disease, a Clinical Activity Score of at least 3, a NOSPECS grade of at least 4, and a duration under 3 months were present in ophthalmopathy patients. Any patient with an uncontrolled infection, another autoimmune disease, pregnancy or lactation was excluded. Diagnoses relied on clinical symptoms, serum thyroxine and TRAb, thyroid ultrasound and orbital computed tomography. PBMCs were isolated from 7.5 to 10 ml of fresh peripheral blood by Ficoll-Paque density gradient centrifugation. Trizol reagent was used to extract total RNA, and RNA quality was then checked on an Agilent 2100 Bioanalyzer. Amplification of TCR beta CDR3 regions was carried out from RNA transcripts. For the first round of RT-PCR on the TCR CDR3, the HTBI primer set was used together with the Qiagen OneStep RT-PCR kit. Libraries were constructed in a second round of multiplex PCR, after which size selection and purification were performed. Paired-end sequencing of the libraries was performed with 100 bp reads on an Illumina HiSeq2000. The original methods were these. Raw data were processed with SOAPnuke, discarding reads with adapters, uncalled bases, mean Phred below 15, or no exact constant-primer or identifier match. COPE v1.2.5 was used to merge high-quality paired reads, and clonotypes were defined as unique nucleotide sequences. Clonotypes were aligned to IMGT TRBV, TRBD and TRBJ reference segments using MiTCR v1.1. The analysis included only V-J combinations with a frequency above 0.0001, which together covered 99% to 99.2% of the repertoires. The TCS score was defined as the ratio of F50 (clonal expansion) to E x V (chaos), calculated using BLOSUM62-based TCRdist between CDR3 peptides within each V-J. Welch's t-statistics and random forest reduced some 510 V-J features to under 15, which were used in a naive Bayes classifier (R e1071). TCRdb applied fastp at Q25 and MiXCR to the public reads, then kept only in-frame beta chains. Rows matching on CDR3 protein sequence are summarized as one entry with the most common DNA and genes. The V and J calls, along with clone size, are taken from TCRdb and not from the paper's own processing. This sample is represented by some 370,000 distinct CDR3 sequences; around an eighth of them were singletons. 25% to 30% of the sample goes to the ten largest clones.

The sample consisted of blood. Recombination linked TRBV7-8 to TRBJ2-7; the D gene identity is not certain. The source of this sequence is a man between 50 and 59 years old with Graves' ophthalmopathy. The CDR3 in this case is CASSLVSYEQYF. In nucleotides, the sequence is TGTGCCAGCAGCTTAGTTAGCTACGAGCAGTACTTC.